This T cell receptor (beta chain) was found in a study of monozygotic twins with inflammatory bowel disease. Study-wide results and limits: Cells of different T cell subtypes could not be told apart.

Of note for this clonotype: Its specificity is unknown.

The authors made each sample's cDNA in eight separate reactions. Via template switching, UMIs carrying a 6-nucleotide sample barcode were introduced. TCRdb reprocessed the 5' RACE reads; each CDR3 protein has one entry and no DNA is given. Its clone listing holds hundreds of thousands of distinct CDR3 sequences. Sequencing was performed on blood. This receptor was identified in a human donor with ulcerative colitis or Crohn's disease, or a healthy co-twin of an affected twin (not recorded which).

The CDR3 is CASSYSRGAMNTEAFF. The chain carries TRBV6-5 and TRBJ1-1; TCRdb calls TRBD1, which cannot be checked without DNA. Germline CDR1 MNHEY, CDR2 SVGAGI. The CDR3 runs 16 residues.